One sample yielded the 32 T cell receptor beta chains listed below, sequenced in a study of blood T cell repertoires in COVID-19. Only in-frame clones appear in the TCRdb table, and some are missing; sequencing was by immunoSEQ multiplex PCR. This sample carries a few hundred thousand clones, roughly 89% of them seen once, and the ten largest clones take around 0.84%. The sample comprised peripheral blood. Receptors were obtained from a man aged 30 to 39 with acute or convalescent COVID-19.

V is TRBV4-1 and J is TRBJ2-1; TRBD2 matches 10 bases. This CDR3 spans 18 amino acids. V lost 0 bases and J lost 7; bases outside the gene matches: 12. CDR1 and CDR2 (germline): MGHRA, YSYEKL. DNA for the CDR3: TGCGCCAGCAGCCAAGATGTGGGCCTAGCGGGAGCTAGGAATGAGCAGTTCTTC. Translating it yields CASSQDVGLAGARNEQFF.

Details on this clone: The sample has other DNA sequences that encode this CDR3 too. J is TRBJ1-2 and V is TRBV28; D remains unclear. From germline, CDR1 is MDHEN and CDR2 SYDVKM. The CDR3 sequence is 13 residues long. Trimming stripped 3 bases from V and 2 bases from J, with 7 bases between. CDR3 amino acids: CASSFLSNYGYTF. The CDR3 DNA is TGTGCCAGCAGTTTTCTGTCGAACTATGGCTACACCTTC.

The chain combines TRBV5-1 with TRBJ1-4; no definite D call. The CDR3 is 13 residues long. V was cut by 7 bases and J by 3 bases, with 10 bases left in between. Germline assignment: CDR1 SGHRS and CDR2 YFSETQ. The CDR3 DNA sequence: TGCGCCAGCGCGTGGGCCTCTAATGAAAAACTGTTTTTT. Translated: CASAWASNEKLFF.

As DNA, the CDR3 is TGTGCTAGTGGTTTAAGGACAGGGGATTATCAGCCCCAGCATTTT. Amino acids: CASGLRTGDYQPQHF. The J gene is TRBJ1-5, the V gene TRBV12-5; 9 bases match TRBD1. The CDR3 has 15 residues. Trimming took 3 bases from V and 5 from J; bases not matched to a gene: 5. Germline assignment: CDR1 LGHNT and CDR2 FRNRAP.

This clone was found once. CDR3 DNA: TGCGCCAGCAGCCAGGATTCAACCGGGACAGAAAGCTACACCTTC. Its translation is CASSQDSTGTESYTF. The V call is TRBV4-1, the J call TRBJ1-2; 7 nucleotides match TRBD1. Trimming removed 3 bases from V and 9 bases from J; junction bases left unmatched: 13. From germline, CDR1 is MGHRA and CDR2 YSYEKL. The CDR3 runs to 15 residues.

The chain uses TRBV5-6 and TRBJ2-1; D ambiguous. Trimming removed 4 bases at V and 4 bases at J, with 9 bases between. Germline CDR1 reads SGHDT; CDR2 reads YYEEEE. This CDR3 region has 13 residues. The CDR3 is CASSPKLYNEQFF. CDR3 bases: TGTGCCAGCAGCCCCAAACTGTACAATGAGCAGTTCTTC.

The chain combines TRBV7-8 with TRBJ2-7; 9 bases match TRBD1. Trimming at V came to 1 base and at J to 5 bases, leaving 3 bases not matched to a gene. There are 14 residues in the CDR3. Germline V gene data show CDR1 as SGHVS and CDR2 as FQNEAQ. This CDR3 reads CASSLGDRVDEQYF. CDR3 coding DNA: TGTGCCAGCAGCTTAGGGGACAGGGTCGACGAGCAGTACTTC.

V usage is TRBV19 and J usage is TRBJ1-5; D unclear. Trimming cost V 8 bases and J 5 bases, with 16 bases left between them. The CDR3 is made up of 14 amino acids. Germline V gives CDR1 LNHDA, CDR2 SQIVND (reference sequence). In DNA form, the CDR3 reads TGTGCCAGTTGCGGGAGGTCTTTCGATCAGCCCCAGCATTTT. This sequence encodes CASCGRSFDQPQHF.

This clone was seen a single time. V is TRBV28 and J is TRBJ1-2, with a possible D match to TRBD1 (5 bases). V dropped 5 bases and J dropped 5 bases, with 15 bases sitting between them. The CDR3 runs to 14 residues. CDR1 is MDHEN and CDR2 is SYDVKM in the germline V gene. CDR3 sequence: CASSLGGRVYGYTF. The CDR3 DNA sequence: TGTGCCAGCAGTCTCGGCGGCAGGGTATATGGCTACACCTTC.

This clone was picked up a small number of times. For the CDR3, the DNA is TGTGCCAGCAGCAGCCTGGGACAGGGGGCACGGTATGGCTACACCTTC. Translation: CASSSLGQGARYGYTF. The chain employs TRBV11-2 and TRBJ1-2; 12 bases line up with TRBD1. Germline CDR1 SGHAT, CDR2 FQNNGV. V shed 5 bases and J 5 bases; nucleotides not matched to a gene: 9. This CDR3 is 16 amino acids long. Looking up the rest from reference TRBV11-2 and TRBJ1-2 gives the full variable domain: EAGVAQSPRYKIIEKRQSVAFWCNPISGHATLYWYQQILGQGPKLLIQFQNNGVVDDSQLPKDRFSAERLKGVDSTLKIQPAKLEDSAVYLCASSSLGQGARYGYTFGSGTRLTVV.

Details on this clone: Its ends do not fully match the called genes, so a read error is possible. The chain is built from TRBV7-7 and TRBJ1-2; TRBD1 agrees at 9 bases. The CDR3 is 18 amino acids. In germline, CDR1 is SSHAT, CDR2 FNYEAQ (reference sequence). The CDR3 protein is CASSLVRDRVDRGYGYTF. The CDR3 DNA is TGTGCTAGCAGCTTAGTACGGGACAGGGTAGATCGGGGATATGGCTACACCTTC.

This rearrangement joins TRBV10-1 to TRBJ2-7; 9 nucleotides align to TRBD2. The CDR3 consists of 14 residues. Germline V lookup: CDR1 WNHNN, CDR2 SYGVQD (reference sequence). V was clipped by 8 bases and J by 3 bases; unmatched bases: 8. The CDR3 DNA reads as TGCGCCAGCCGACGGACTAGCGAAATCTACGAGCAGTACTTC. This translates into CASRRTSEIYEQYF.

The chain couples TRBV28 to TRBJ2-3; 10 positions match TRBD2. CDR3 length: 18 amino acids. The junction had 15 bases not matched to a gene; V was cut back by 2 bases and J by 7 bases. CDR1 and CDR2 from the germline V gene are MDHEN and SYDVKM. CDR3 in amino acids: CASSLGAALAGARNTQYF. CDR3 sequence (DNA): TGTGCCAGCAGTTTAGGGGCAGCGCTAGCGGGAGCAAGGAATACGCAGTATTTT.

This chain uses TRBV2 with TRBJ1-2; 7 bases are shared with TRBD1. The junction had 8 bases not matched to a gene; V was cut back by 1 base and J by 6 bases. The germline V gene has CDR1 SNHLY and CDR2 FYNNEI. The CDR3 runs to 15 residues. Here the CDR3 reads CASSEGSGTVHGYTF. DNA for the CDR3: TGTGCCAGCAGTGAAGGTTCTGGGACAGTACATGGCTACACCTTC. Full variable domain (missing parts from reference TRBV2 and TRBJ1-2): EPEVTQTPSHQVTQMGQEVILRCVPISNHLYFYWYRQILGQKVEFLVSFYNNEISEKSEIFDDQFSVERPDGSNFTLKIRSTKLEDSAMYFCASSEGSGTVHGYTFGSGTRLTVV.

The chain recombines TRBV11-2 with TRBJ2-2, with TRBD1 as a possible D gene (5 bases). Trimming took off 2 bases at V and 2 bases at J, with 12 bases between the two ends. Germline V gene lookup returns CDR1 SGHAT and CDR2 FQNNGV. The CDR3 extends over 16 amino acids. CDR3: CASSLNSDRNTGELFF. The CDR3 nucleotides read TGTGCCAGCAGCTTAAATAGTGACAGAAACACCGGGGAGCTGTTTTTT. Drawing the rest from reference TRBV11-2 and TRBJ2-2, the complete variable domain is EAGVAQSPRYKIIEKRQSVAFWCNPISGHATLYWYQQILGQGPKLLIQFQNNGVVDDSQLPKDRFSAERLKGVDSTLKIQPAKLEDSAVYLCASSLNSDRNTGELFFGEGSRLTVL.

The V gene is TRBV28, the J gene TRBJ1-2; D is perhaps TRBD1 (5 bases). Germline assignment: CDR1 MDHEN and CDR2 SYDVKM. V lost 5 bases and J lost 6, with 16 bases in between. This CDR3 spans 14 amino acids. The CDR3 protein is CASSLLQGRNGYTF. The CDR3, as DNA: TGTGCCAGCAGTCTACTTCAGGGCCGGAATGGCTACACCTTC.

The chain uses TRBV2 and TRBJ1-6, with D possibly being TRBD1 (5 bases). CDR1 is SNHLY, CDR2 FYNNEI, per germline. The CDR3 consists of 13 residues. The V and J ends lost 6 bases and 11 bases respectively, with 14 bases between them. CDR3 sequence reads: CASRPRQLPPLHF. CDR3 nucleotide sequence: TGTGCCAGCAGGCCGAGACAGCTCCCACCCCTCCACTTT. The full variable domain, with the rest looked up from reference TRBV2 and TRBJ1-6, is EPEVTQTPSHQVTQMGQEVILRCVPISNHLYFYWYRQILGQKVEFLVSFYNNEISEKSEIFDDQFSVERPDGSNFTLKIRSTKLEDSAMYFCASRPRQLPPLHFGNGTRLTVT.

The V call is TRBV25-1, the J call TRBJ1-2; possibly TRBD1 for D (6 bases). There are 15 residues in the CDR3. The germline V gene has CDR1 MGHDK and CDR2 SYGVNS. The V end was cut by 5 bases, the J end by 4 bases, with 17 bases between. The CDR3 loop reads CASSNQAGTPYGYTF. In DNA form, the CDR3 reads TGTGCCAGCAGTAACCAAGCCGGGACACCCTATGGCTACACCTTC.

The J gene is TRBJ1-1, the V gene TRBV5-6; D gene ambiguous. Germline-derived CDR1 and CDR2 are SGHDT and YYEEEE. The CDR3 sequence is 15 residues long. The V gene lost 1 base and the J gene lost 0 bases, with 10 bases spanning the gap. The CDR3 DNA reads TGTGCCAGCAGCTTGCGGTCTTTTTTGAACACTGAAGCTTTCTTT. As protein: CASSLRSFLNTEAFF. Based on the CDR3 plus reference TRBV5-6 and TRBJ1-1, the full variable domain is DAGVTQSPTHLIKTRGQQVTLRCSPKSGHDTVSWYQQALGQGPQFIFQYYEEEERQRGNFPDRFSGHQFPNYSSELNVNALLLGDSALYLCASSLRSFLNTEAFFGQGTRLTVV.

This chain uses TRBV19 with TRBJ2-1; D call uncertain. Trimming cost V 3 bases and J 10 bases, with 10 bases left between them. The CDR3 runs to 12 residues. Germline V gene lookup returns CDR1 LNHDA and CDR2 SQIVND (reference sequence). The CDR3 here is CASSIPAREQFF. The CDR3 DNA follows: TGTGCCAGTAGTATCCCAGCCAGGGAGCAGTTCTTC. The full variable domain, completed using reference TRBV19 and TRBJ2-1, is DGGITQSPKYLFRKEGQNVTLSCEQNLNHDAMYWYRQDPGQGLRLIYYSQIVNDFQKGDIAEGYSVSREKKESFPLTVTSAQKNPTAFYLCASSIPAREQFFGPGTRLTVL.

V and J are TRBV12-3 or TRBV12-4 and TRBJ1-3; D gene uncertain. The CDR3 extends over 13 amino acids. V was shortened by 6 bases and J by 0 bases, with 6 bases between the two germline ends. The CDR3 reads CASRAFSGNTIYF. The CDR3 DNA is TGTGCCAGCAGAGCATTCTCTGGAAACACCATATATTTT.

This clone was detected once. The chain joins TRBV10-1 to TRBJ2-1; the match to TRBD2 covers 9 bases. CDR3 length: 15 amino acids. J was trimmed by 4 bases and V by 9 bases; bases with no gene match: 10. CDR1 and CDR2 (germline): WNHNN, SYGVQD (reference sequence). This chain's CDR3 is CASSHSGGLYNEQFF. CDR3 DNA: TGCGCCAGTAGCCATAGCGGGGGACTTTACAATGAGCAGTTCTTC.

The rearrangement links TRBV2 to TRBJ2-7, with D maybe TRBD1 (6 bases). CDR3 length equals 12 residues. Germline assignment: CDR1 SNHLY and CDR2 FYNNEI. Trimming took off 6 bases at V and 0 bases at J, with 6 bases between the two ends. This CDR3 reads CASRGGSYEQYF. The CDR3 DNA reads TGTGCCAGCAGAGGGGGCTCCTACGAGCAGTACTTC.

The CDR3 region is CSGAQGSTEAFF. As DNA, the CDR3 is TGCAGCGGCGCGCAGGGATCCACTGAAGCTTTCTTT. V gene TRBV29-1 combines with J gene TRBJ1-1; a weak D match, TRBD1 (5 bases). Germline V lookup: CDR1 SQVTM, CDR2 ANQGSEA. The CDR3 is made up of 12 amino acids. The V end lost 7 bases, the J end lost 4 bases, and 13 bases lay between the germline ends.

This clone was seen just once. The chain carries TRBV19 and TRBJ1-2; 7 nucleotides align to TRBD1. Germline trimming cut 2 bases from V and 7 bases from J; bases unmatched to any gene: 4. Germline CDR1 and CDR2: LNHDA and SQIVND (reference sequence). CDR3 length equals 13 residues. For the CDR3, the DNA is TGTGCCAGTAGTATACTTACAGGGGCTGGCTACACCTTC. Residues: CASSILTGAGYTF.

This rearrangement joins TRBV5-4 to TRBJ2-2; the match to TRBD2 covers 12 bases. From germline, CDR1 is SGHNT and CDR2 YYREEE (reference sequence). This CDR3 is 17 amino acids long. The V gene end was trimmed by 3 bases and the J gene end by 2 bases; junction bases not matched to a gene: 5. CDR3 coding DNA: TGTGCCAGCAGCTCGGCTAGCGGGGGGGCTAACACCGGGGAGCTGTTTTTT. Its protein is CASSSASGGANTGELFF.

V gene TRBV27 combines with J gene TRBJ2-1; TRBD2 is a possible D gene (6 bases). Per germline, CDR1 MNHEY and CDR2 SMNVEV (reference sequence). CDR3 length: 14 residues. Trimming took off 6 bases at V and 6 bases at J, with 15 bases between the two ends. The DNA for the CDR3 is TGTGCCAGCAGCTGGACTACCGGGGGCAATGAGCAGTTCTTC. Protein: CASSWTTGGNEQFF.

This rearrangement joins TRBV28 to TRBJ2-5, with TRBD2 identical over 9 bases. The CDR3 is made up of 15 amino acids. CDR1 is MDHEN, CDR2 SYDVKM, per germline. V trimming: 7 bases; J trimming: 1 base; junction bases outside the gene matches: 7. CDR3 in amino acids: CASMTLAGFQETQYF. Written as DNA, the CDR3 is TGTGCCAGCATGACACTAGCGGGCTTCCAAGAGACCCAGTACTTC.

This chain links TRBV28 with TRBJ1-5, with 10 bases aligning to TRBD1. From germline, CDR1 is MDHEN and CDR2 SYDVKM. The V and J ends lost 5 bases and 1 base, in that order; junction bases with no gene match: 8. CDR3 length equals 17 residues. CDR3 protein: CASSEMTGGMSNQPQHF. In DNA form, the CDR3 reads TGTGCCAGCAGTGAAATGACAGGGGGCATGAGCAATCAGCCCCAGCATTTT.

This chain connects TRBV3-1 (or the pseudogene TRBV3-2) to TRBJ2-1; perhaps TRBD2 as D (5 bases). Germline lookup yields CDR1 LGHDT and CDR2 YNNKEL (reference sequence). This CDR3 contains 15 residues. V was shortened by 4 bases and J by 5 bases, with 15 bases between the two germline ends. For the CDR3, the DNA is TGTGCCAGCAGCCTGGAGTTAATAGCGAACAATGAGCAGTTCTTC. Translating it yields CASSLELIANNEQFF.

DNA for the CDR3: TGTGCCAGCAGTTCTAGACAGGGCAATCAGCCCCAGCATTTT. As protein: CASSSRQGNQPQHF. The rearrangement uses TRBV2 and TRBJ1-5; weak D call: TRBD1 (6 bases). The V gene lost 5 bases and the J gene lost 2 bases, with 10 bases spanning the gap. CDR1 and CDR2 from the germline V gene are SNHLY and FYNNEI. The length of the CDR3 is 14 residues.

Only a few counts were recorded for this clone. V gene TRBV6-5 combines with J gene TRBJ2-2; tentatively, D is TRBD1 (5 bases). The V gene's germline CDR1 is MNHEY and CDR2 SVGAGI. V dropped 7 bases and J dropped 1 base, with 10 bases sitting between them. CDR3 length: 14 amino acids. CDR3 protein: CASIRGLNTGELFF. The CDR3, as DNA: TGTGCCAGCATTAGGGGCTTGAACACCGGGGAGCTGTTTTTT.